The clone carrying this TCR beta chain was recorded at least ten times. No antigen is known for it. The data belong to a study of Graves' ophthalmopathy and Graves' hyperthyroidism. Trimming shortened V by 3 bases and J by 5 bases, and 17 bases separated the two germline ends. Germline V lookup: CDR1 DFQATT, CDR2 SNEGSKA (reference sequence). The CDR3 runs to 14 residues. Amplification of TCR beta CDR3 regions used RNA transcripts. An opening RT-PCR round employed HTBI primers and preceded a second-round multiplex PCR. TCRdb recomputed calls from the multiplex PCR reads with MiXCR, one row per CDR3 protein. The sample includes about 590,000 distinct CDR3 sequences, under 40% of them seen just once. Findings and caveats of the study: In separating ophthalmopathy from stable hyperthyroidism, a 13-signature model achieved approximately 91% sensitivity and 81.08% specificity.

The sample taken for sequencing was peripheral blood or thyroid tissue (not recorded which). The receptor was isolated from an adult man with Graves' hyperthyroidism. This rearrangement joins TRBV20-1 to TRBJ2-7; D gene ambiguous. CDR3 in DNA: TGCAGTGCTAGCGCAGGAGAGGTCCGGGACGAGCAGTACTTC. Translated: CSASAGEVRDEQYF.